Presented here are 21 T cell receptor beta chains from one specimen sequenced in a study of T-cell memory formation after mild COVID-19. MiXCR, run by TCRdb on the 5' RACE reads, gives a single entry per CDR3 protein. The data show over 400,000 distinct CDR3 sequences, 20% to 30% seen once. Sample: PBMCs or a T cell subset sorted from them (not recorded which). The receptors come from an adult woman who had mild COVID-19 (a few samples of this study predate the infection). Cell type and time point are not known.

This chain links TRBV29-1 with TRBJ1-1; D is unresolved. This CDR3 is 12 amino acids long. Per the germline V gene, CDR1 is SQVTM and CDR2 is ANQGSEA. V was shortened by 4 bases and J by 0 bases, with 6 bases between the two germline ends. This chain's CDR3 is CSVAGLNTEAFF. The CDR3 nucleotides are TGCAGCGTTGCCGGTCTGAACACTGAAGCTTTCTTT.

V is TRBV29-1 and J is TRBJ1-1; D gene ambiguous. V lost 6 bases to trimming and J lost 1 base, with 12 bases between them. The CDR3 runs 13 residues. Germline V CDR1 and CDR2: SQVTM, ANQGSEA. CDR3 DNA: TGCAGCGTCCCCTTAAGGGAGAACACTGAAGCTTTCTTT. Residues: CSVPLRENTEAFF. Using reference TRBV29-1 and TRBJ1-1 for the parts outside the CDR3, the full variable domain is SAVISQKPSRDICQRGTSLTIQCQVDSQVTMMFWYRQQPGQSLTLIATANQGSEATYESGFVIDKFPISRPNLTFSTLTVSNMSPEDSSIYLCSVPLRENTEAFFGQGTRLTVV.

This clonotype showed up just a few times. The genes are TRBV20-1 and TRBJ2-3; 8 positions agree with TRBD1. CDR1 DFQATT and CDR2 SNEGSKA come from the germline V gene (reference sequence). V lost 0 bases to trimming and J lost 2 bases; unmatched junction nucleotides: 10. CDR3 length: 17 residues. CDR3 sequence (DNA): TGCAGTGCTAGAGAAGTCAGGGGGCGTCTTCACACAGATACGCAGTATTTT. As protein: CSAREVRGRLHTDTQYF.

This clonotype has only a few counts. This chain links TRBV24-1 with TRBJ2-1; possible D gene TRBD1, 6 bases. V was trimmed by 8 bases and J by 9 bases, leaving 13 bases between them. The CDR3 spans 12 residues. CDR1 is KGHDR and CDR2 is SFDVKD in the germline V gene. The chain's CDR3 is CATKEPGVEQFF. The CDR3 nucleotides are TGTGCCACCAAGGAACCAGGGGTTGAGCAGTTCTTC.

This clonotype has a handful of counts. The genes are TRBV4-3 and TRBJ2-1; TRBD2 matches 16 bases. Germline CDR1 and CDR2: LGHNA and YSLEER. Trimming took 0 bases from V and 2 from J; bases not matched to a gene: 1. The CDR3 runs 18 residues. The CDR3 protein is CASSQEGLAGGPYNEQFF. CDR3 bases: TGCGCCAGCAGCCAAGAGGGACTAGCGGGAGGGCCCTACAATGAGCAGTTCTTC.

For the CDR3, the DNA is TGTGCCAGCACCACCAACCGGGGGAGAGAGACCCAGTACTTC. It yields the protein CASTTNRGRETQYF. The chain combines TRBV12-3 or TRBV12-4 with TRBJ2-5; possibly TRBD2 for D (6 bases). Trimming pared 7 bases from V and 4 bases from J, leaving 16 bases between. CDR3 length equals 14 residues.

Here the CDR3 DNA reads TGTGCCAGCAATGGTGACAGCCTAAACACTGAAGCTTTCTTT. Its translation is CASNGDSLNTEAFF. The chain employs TRBV12-3 or TRBV12-4 and TRBJ1-1; a weak D match, TRBD1 (5 bases). The CDR3 loop spans 14 amino acids. V was clipped by 7 bases and J by 2 bases, with 14 bases between them.

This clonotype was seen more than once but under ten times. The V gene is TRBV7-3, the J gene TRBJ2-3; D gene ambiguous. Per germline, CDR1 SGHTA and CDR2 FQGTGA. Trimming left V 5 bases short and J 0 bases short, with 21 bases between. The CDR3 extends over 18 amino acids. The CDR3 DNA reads TGTGCCAGCAGCCGGGTACGGGCGCGCGCCGGAAGCACAGATACGCAGTATTTT. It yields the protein CASSRVRARAGSTDTQYF.

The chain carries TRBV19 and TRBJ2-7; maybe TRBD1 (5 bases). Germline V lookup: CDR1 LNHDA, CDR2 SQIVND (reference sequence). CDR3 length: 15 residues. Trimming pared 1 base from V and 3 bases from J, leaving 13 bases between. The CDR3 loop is CASSIVVGAGYEQYF. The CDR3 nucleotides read TGTGCCAGTAGTATAGTGGTTGGGGCCGGCTACGAGCAGTACTTC.

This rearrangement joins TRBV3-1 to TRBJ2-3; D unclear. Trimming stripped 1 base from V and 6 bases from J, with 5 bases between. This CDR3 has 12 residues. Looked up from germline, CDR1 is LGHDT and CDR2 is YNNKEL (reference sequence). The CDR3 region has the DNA TGTGCCAGCAGCCAAGTAGTTGATACGCAGTATTTT. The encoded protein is CASSQVVDTQYF.

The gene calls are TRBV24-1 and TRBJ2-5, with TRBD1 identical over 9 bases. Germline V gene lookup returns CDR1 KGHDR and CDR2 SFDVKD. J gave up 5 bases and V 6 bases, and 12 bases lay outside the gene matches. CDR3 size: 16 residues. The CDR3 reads CATSKQGQGGGETQYF. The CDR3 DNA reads TGTGCCACCAGTAAGCAGGGACAGGGAGGAGGGGAGACCCAGTACTTC.

The chain's CDR3 is CASSKRVPGEAFF. The CDR3 bases are TGTGCCAGCAGCAAGCGAGTCCCTGGCGAAGCTTTCTTT. This rearrangement joins TRBV7-2 to TRBJ1-1; no firm D call. This CDR3 spans 13 amino acids. Germline V gene data show CDR1 as SGHTA and CDR2 as FQGNSA. The V end lost 5 bases, the J end lost 8 bases, and 15 bases lay between the germline ends.

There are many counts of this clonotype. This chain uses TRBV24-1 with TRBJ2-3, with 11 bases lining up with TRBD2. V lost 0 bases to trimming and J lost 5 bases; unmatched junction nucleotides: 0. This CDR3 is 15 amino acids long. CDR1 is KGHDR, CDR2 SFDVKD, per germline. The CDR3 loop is CATSDLGTSGDTQYF. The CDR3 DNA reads TGTGCCACCAGTGATTTGGGGACTAGCGGAGATACGCAGTATTTT.

CDR3 sequence: CASSLRAFGGEETQYF. The CDR3 DNA reads TGTGCCAGCAGTTTACGGGCTTTCGGCGGGGAGGAGACCCAGTACTTC. The chain employs TRBV12-3 or TRBV12-4 and TRBJ2-5, with D possibly matching TRBD2 (6 bases). This CDR3 has 16 amino acids. The V gene lost 2 bases and the J gene lost 5 bases, with 18 bases spanning the gap.

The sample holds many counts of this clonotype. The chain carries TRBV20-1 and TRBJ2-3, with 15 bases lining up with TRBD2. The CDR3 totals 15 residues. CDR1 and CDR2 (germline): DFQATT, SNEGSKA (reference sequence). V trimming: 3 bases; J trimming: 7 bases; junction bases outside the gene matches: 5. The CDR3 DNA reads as TGCAGTGCTAGTGACGGACTAGCGGGGGGGTATACGCAGTATTTT. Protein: CSASDGLAGGYTQYF.

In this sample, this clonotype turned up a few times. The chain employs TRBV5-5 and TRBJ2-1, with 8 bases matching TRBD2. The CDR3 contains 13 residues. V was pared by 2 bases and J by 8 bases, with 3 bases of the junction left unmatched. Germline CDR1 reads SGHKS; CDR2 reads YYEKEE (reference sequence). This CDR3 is CASSFGLAYEQFF. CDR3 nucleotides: TGTGCCAGCAGCTTCGGACTAGCTTATGAGCAGTTCTTC.

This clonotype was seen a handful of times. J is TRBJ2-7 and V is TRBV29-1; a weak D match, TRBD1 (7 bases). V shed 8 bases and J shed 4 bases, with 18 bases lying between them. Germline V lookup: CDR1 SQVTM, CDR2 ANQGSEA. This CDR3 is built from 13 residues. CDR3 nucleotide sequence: TGCAGCATCAGGCATCAGGGGGGTTACGAGCAGTACTTC. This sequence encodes CSIRHQGGYEQYF.

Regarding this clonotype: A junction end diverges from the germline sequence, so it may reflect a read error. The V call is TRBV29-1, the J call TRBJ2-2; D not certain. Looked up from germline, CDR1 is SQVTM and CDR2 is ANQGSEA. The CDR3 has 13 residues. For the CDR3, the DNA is TGCAGCGTTTCACAGACGAACACCGTGGAGCTGTTTTTT. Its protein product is CSVSQTNTVELFF.

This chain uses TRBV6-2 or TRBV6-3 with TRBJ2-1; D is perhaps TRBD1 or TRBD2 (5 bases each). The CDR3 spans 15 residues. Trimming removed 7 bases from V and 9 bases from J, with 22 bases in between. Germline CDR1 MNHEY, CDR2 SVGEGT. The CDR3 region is CASTTRGRPTPEQFF. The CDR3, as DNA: TGTGCCAGCACCACCCGGGGCAGGCCAACCCCTGAGCAGTTCTTC.

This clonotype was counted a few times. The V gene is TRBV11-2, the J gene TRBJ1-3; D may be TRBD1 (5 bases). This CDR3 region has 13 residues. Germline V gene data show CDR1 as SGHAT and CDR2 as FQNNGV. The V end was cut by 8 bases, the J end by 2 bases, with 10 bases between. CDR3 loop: CASDRFAGNTIYF. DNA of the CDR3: TGTGCCAGCGACAGATTCGCTGGAAACACCATATATTTT. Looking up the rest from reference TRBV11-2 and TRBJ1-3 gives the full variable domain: EAGVAQSPRYKIIEKRQSVAFWCNPISGHATLYWYQQILGQGPKLLIQFQNNGVVDDSQLPKDRFSAERLKGVDSTLKIQPAKLEDSAVYLCASDRFAGNTIYFGEGSWLTVV.

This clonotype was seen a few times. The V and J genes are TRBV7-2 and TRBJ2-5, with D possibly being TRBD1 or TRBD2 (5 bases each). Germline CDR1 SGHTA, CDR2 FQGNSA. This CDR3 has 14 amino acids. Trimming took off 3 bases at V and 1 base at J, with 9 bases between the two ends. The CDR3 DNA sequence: TGTGCCAGCAGCTTCCCCGGGACCCAAGAGACCCAGTACTTC. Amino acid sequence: CASSFPGTQETQYF.